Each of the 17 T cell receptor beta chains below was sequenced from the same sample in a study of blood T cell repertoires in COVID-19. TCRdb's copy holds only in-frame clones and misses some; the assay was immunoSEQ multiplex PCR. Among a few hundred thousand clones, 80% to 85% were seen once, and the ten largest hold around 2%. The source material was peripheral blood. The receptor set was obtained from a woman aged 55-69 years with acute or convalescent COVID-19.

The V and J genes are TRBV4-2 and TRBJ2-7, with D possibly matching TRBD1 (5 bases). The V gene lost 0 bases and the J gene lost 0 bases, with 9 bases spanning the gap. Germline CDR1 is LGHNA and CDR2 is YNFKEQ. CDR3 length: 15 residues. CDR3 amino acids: CASSQDRASSYEQYF. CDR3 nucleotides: TGTGCCAGCAGCCAAGACAGGGCTAGCTCCTACGAGCAGTACTTC.

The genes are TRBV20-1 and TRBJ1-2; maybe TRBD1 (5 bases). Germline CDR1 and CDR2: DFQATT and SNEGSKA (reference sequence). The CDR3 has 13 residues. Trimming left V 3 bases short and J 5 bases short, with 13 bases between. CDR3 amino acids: CSASAGGKYGYTF. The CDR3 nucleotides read TGCAGTGCTAGTGCGGGGGGGAAGTATGGCTACACCTTC.

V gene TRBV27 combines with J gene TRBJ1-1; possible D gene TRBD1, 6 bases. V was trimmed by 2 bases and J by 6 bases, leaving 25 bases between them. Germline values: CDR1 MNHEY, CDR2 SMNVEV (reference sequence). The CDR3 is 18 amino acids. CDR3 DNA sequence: TGTGCCAGCAGTTTAGTGACGGGCGGACAGATGGTATGGCCTGAAGCTTTCTTT. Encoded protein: CASSLVTGGQMVWPEAFF.

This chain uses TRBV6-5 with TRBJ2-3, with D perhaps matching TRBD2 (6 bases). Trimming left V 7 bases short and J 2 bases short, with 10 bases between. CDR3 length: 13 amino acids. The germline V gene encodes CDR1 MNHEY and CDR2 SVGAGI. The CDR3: CASKGLLTDTQYF. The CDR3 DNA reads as TGTGCCAGCAAGGGACTTCTCACAGATACGCAGTATTTT.

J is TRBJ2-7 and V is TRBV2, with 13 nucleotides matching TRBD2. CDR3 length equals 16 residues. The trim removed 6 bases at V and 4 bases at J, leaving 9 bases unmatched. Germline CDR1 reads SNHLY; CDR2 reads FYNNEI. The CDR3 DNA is TGTGCCAGCAGAGCAGGACTAGCGGGGGCCAATTACGAGCAGTACTTC. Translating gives CASRAGLAGANYEQYF.

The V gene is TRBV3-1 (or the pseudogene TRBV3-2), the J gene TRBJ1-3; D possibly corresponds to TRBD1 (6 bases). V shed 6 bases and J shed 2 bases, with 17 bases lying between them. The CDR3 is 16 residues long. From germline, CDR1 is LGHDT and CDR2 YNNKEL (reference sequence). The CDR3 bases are TGTGCCAGCAGTCCCCAACCGGGGGGCACTGGAAACACCATATATTTT. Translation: CASSPQPGGTGNTIYF.

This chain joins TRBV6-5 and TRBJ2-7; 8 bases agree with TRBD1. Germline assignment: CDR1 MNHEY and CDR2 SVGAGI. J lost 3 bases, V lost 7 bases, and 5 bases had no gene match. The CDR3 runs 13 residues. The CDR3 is CASKTGVSYEQYF. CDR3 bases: TGTGCCAGCAAGACAGGGGTCAGCTACGAGCAGTACTTC.

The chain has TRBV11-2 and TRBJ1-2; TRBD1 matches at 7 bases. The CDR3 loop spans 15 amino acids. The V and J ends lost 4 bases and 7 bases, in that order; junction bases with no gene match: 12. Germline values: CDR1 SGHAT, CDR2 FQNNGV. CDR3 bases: TGTGCCAGCAGCTCACTGACGACAGGGCGGCGTGGCTACACCTTC. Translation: CASSSLTTGRRGYTF.

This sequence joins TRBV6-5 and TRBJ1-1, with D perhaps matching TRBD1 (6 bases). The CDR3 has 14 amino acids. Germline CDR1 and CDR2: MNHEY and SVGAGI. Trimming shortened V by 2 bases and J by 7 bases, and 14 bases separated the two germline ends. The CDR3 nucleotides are TGTGCCAGCAGTTACACCGGACAGAGCCGTGAAGCTTTCTTT. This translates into CASSYTGQSREAFF.

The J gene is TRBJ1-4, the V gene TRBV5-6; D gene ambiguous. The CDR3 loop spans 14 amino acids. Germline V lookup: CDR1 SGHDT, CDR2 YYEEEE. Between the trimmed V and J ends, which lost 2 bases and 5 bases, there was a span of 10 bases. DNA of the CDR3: TGTGCCAGCAGCTTAGCGGGGATCAATGAAAAACTGTTTTTT. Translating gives CASSLAGINEKLFF.

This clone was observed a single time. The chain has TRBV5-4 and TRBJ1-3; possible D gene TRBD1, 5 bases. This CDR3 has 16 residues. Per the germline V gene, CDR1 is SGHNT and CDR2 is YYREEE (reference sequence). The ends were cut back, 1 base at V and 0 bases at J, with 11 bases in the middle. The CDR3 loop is CASSLWGGSSGNTIYF. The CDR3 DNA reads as TGTGCCAGCAGCTTGTGGGGGGGTAGCTCTGGAAACACCATATATTTT.

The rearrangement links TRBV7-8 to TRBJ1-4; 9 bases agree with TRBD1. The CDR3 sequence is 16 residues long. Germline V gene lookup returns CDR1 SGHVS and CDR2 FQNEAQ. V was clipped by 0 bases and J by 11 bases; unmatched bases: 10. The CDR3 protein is CASSLAAGTGIGKLFF. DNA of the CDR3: TGTGCCAGCAGCTTAGCCGCCGGGACAGGGATCGGGAAACTGTTTTTT.

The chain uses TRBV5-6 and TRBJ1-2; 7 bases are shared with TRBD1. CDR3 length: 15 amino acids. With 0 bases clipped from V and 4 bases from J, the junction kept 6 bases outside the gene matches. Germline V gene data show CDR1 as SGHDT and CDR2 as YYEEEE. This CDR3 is CASSLADWDSYGYTF. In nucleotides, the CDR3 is TGTGCCAGCAGCTTGGCAGACTGGGACAGCTATGGCTACACCTTC.

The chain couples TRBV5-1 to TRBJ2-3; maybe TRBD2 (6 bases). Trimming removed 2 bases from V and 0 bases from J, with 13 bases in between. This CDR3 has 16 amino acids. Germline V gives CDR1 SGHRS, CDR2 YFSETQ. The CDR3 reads CASSFQGGVSTDTQYF. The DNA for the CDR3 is TGCGCCAGCAGCTTCCAGGGAGGCGTTAGCACAGATACGCAGTATTTT.

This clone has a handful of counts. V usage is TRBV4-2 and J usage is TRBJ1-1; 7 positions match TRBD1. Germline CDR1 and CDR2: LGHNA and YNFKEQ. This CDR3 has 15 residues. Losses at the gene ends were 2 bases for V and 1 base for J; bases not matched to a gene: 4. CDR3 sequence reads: CASSQPRQGNTEAFF. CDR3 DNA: TGTGCCAGCAGCCAACCTCGACAGGGGAACACTGAAGCTTTCTTT.

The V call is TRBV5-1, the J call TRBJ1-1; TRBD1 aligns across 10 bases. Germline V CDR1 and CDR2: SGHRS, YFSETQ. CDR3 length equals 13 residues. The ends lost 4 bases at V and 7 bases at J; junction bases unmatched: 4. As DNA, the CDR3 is TGCGCCAGCAGCCGGGACAGGGGAAATGAAGCTTTCTTT. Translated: CASSRDRGNEAFF.

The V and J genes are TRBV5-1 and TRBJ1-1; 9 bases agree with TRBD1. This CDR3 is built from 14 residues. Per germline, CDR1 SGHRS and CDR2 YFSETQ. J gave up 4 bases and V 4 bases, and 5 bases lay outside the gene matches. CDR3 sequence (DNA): TGCGCCAGCAGCCCCGGACAGGGGCGCACTGAAGCTTTCTTT. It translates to CASSPGQGRTEAFF.